Listed below are T cell receptor beta chains from one sample, sequenced in a study of beta chain features in type 1 diabetes. Profiling relied on immunoSEQ multiplex PCR, and the TCRdb table lists in-frame clones only, not all of them. The table shows hundreds of thousands of clones, with over 11% occurring only once. The sequenced material came from naive CD4+ T cells from blood. The source of these receptors is a man younger than 35 with type 1 diabetes. CDR3s include the opening cysteine and the closing phenylalanine or tryptophan. A D gene is named only where the DNA matches it firmly. Size is omitted from some rows. Given values are once, few, many or a class for expanded clones.

d_call j_call clone_size v_call cdr3_aa cdr3_nt
TRBD2 TRBJ2-3 . TRBV7-2 CASTGTSGDTQYF TGTGCCAGCACCGGGACTAGCGGTGATACGCAGTATTTT
. TRBJ1-1 . TRBV11-2 CASSPMASMNTEAFF TGTGCCAGCAGCCCAATGGCCAGTATGAACACTGAAGCTTTCTTT
. TRBJ1-1 few TRBV28 CAILLGGLNTEAFF TGTGCCATTCTCCTCGGAGGCCTGAACACTGAAGCTTTCTTT
TRBD2 TRBJ2-1 few TRBV5-1 CASSFGTSASYNEQFF TGCGCCAGCAGCTTTGGGACTAGCGCTTCCTACAATGAGCAGTTCTTC
. TRBJ2-7 . TRBV18 CASSPDTGEQYF TGTGCCAGCTCACCTGATACGGGCGAGCAGTACTTC
TRBD2 TRBJ2-1 few TRBV29-1 CSVGTSGRSSYNEQFF TGCAGCGTTGGGACTAGCGGGAGATCCTCCTACAATGAGCAGTTCTTC
TRBD1 TRBJ2-2 . TRBV6-1 CASRDRLNTGELFF TGTGCCAGCAGGGACAGGCTGAACACCGGGGAGCTGTTTTTT
. TRBJ1-3 . TRBV30 CAWSVLFSGNTIYF TGTGCCTGGAGTGTACTATTCTCTGGAAACACCATATATTTT
TRBD2 TRBJ2-4 few TRBV6-5 CASRATSGAGIQYF TGTGCCAGCAGGGCGACTAGCGGCGCCGGCATTCAGTACTTC
. TRBJ1-2 . TRBV30 CAWTAGVGYTF TGTGCCTGGACCGCGGGGGTTGGCTACACCTTC
. TRBJ2-7 . TRBV28 CASTGPAAYEQYF TGTGCCAGCACAGGGCCGGCAGCCTACGAGCAGTACTTC
TRBD1 TRBJ2-5 . TRBV4-2 CASSQEDRGSQETQYF TGTGCCAGCAGCCAGGAGGACAGGGGGTCCCAAGAGACCCAGTACTTC
TRBD1 TRBJ1-6 . TRBV6-5 CASTRGGNHNSPLHF TGTGCCAGTACCAGAGGGGGCAATCATAATTCACCCCTCCACTTT
. TRBJ1-2 few TRBV7-2 CASRIKGDIYGYTF TGTGCCAGCAGGATAAAAGGAGATATCTATGGCTACACCTTC
. TRBJ1-4 . TRBV6-5 CASSSTHASEKLFF TGTGCCAGCAGTTCGACTCACGCCTCGGAAAAACTGTTTTTT
TRBD2 TRBJ2-7 few TRBV30 CAWSLAGGGYEQYF TGTGCCTGGTCGCTAGCGGGAGGTGGCTACGAGCAGTACTTC
. TRBJ2-5 . TRBV11-2 CASSLQGRMGTQYF TGTGCCAGCAGCTTGCAGGGGCGCATGGGGACCCAGTACTTC
. TRBJ2-5 few TRBV6-6 CASSPGRGQQETQYF TGTGCCAGCAGTCCTGGCCGAGGACAGCAAGAGACCCAGTACTTC
TRBD2 TRBJ2-2 . TRBV7-7 CASSPKSSGSGELFF TGTGCTAGCAGCCCAAAATCGAGCGGGAGCGGGGAGCTGTTTTTT
. TRBJ2-7 few TRBV28 CASRVSNSYEQYF TGTGCCAGCAGGGTATCGAACTCCTACGAGCAGTACTTC
TRBD1 TRBJ1-1 . TRBV2 CASSAPTGVTEAFF TGTGCCAGCAGTGCCCCGACAGGGGTCACTGAAGCTTTCTTT
. TRBJ2-7 . TRBV19 CASSTTGSSYEQYF TGTGCCAGTAGTACTACAGGGTCCTCCTACGAGCAGTACTTC
. TRBJ2-5 few TRBV7-3 CASSLKGPEEGETQYF TGTGCCAGCAGCTTAAAGGGACCTGAAGAGGGAGAGACCCAGTACTTC
TRBD1 TRBJ2-1 few TRBV5-6 CASSSYRWTGATYNEQFF TGTGCCAGCAGCTCGTACCGTTGGACAGGGGCAACCTACAATGAGCAGTTCTTC
. TRBJ2-7 . TRBV4-2 CASSQDKQRYEQYF TGTGCCAGCAGCCAAGATAAACAGAGATACGAGCAGTACTTC
. TRBJ2-2 . TRBV2 CASNGGDGGGELFF TGTGCCAGCAATGGAGGGGACGGCGGCGGGGAGCTGTTTTTT
TRBD1 TRBJ2-4 few TRBV5-1 CASSRPGQGSDIQYF TGCGCCAGCAGCCGACCGGGACAGGGCTCGGACATTCAGTACTTC
. TRBJ1-2 few TRBV2 CASSEQGQGANYGYTF TGTGCCAGCAGTGAACAGGGGCAGGGAGCTAACTATGGCTACACCTTC
TRBD2 TRBJ2-5 few TRBV7-2 CASSPGGTQETQYF TGTGCCAGCAGCCCCGGGGGGACTCAAGAGACCCAGTACTTC
. TRBJ2-7 . TRBV18 CASSPDGAGEQYF TGTGCCAGCTCACCGGACGGCGCTGGGGAGCAGTACTTC
TRBD1 TRBJ2-5 few TRBV2 CASSEEQQGKAQYF TGTGCCAGCAGTGAAGAGCAACAGGGGAAGGCCCAGTACTTC
. TRBJ2-1 . TRBV7-9 CASSVSTSYNEQFF TGTGCCAGCAGCGTTAGCACTTCCTACAATGAGCAGTTCTTC
TRBD2 TRBJ2-5 few TRBV9 CASSTGAGGQETQYF TGTGCCAGCAGCACCGGAGCGGGGGGCCAAGAGACCCAGTACTTC
. TRBJ2-5 few TRBV7-2 CASSLQSLQETQYF TGTGCCAGCAGCTTACAAAGCCTCCAAGAGACCCAGTACTTC